This TCR beta chain was identified in a study of blood T cells in healthy people across ages. In regard to this clonotype: Its antigen is unknown.

General study points: The study found TCR beta diversity correlated strongly with naive T cell percentage. Higher diversity and more naive CD4+ cells were features of long-lived donors, compared to aged donors. While age rose, TCR beta diversity per million T cells dropped in a roughly linear way.

The second PCR ran about 6 to 12 cycles with a sample-barcoded 5' primer and J-beta primers. The template-switch adaptor, which had 12 random nucleotides, put a tag on each cDNA molecule. TCRdb ran MiXCR on the 5' RACE reads and lists one entry per CDR3 protein. The sample carries more than 1 million distinct CDR3 sequences, more than 35% recorded once. J was trimmed by 4 bases and V by 7 bases; bases with no gene match: 9. Per germline, CDR1 SNHLY and CDR2 FYNNEI. The length of the CDR3 is 15 residues. The rearrangement links TRBV2 to TRBJ2-1; 8 bases are a match to TRBD2. The sample taken for sequencing was blood. The receptor's source is a woman in her fifties or sixties in good health. Written as DNA, the CDR3 is TGTGCCAGCACGGTGGGCGGGGGGCCTTACAATGAGCAGTTCTTC. Amino acid sequence: CASTVGGGPYNEQFF.